This T cell receptor (beta chain) was sequenced for a study of regulatory T cells in long-lasting Graves disease. At the level of the study: Treatment with antithyroid drugs for over 5 years, together with positive TSH receptor antibodies, meant persistent Graves' disease. Whole-study results and caveats: Segments TRBV28, TRBJ1-2 and TRBJ2-5 showed preferential usage in persistent disease. Possibly, accuracy suffered from the small sample size.

The V end was cut by 3 bases, the J end by 0 bases, with 12 bases between. CDR1 and CDR2 from the germline V gene are SGHRS and YFSETQ. The CDR3 is 15 amino acids. CDR3-region Arm-PCR and iRepertoire HTBI primers produced the TCR beta libraries. TCRdb re-derived calls from the multiplex PCR reads in MiXCR, one entry per CDR3 protein. The table records fewer than 450,000 distinct CDR3 sequences, 20% to 30% of them present only once. Time point reported: persistent/refractory GD, antithyroid drugs over 5 years with positive TRAb. Extracted PBMC RNA gave rise to the TCR library. This clonotype was seen a handful of times. Its matching antigen is unknown.

The TCR was taken from a female donor with Graves disease. Sequencing was performed on peripheral blood mononuclear cells (PBMCs), taken when the disease was refractory, from a patient treated with antithyroid drugs. This chain connects TRBV5-1 to TRBJ2-5; D gene ambiguous. The chain's CDR3 is CASSSRGSYQETQYF. The CDR3 bases are TGCGCCAGCAGCTCCCGTGGGTCCTACCAAGAGACCCAGTACTTC.